Following are 6 T cell receptor beta chains from one sample sequenced in a study of Ad26.COV2.S vaccination and SARS-CoV-2 variants. Generated by immunoSEQ multiplex PCR, the TCRdb table keeps only in-frame clones and is missing some. The profile covers 350,000 to 500,000 clones, with 90% appearing a single time and about 4.1% taken by the ten largest. The treatment here: roughly 19 received Ad26.COV2.S at low or high dose, single or two shots; roughly 5 received placebo; per-sample allocation not given. Day 63 after the first vaccine or placebo injection was the time point for sampling. The sequences come from peripheral blood, collected in a trial of Ad26.COV2.S vaccine versus placebo. The receptors come from a person aged 18-60 years who received the Ad26.COV2.S COVID-19 vaccine or a placebo.

V is TRBV6-2 or TRBV6-3 and J is TRBJ2-1; 10 nucleotides align to TRBD1. V shed 2 bases and J 9 bases; nucleotides not matched to a gene: 10. Germline loops: CDR1 MNHEY, CDR2 SVGEGT. The CDR3 consists of 16 residues. The CDR3 region has the DNA TGTGCCAGCAGTTACCGGACAGGGGGGGAACTTGGTGAGCAGTTCTTC. It encodes CASSYRTGGELGEQFF.

Here the CDR3 DNA reads TGCAGTGCTAGTTCAGGGGCCGGGGAGCTGTTTTTT. Translated, it gives CSASSGAGELFF. The chain has TRBV20-1 and TRBJ2-2; tentatively, D is TRBD1 (6 bases). The CDR3 is 12 amino acids. The V gene's germline CDR1 is DFQATT and CDR2 SNEGSKA (reference sequence). Trimming shortened V by 3 bases and J by 6 bases, and 8 bases separated the two germline ends.

This clone was seen once. The chain employs TRBV27 and TRBJ2-1, with D hard to call. This CDR3 spans 13 amino acids. The germline CDR1 and CDR2 sequences are MNHEY and SMNVEV (reference sequence). The ends were cut back, 3 bases at V and 9 bases at J, with 12 bases in the middle. CDR3 in DNA: TGTGCCAGCAGTTTTAGGACCCTCGGTGAGCAGTTCTTC. Translating gives CASSFRTLGEQFF.

This clone was seen only a few times. The chain couples TRBV7-9 to TRBJ1-5; 9 nucleotides agree with TRBD1. Germline CDR1 reads SEHNR; CDR2 reads FQNEAQ (reference sequence). The V segment lost 1 base and the J segment 2 bases; nucleotides outside the gene matches: 3. CDR3 length: 16 amino acids. The CDR3 nucleotides are TGTGCCAGCAGCTTAGGGACAGGGGTGGGCAATCAGCCCCAGCATTTT. Translation gives CASSLGTGVGNQPQHF.

The V gene is TRBV18, the J gene TRBJ2-1, with TRBD2 matching over 11 bases. Germline trimming cut 3 bases from V and 4 bases from J; bases unmatched to any gene: 5. The CDR3 covers 16 residues. Germline CDR1 and CDR2: KGHSH and LQKENI. Here the CDR3 DNA reads TGTGCCAGCTCACCTGCCGGGACTAGCGGATACAATGAGCAGTTCTTC. This codes for CASSPAGTSGYNEQFF.

V gene TRBV7-9 combines with J gene TRBJ2-7; D is undetermined. V was cut by 5 bases and J by 6 bases, with 8 bases left in between. CDR3 length: 11 residues. The germline V gene encodes CDR1 SEHNR and CDR2 FQNEAQ (reference sequence). This CDR3 reads CASSHPPEQYF. Written as DNA, the CDR3 is TGTGCCAGCAGCCATCCCCCCGAGCAGTACTTC. The full variable domain, completed using reference TRBV7-9 and TRBJ2-7, is DTGVSQNPRHKITKRGQNVTFRCDPISEHNRLYWYRQTLGQGPEFLTYFQNEAQLEKSRLLSDRFSAERPKGSFSTLEIQRTEQGDSAMYLCASSHPPEQYFGPGTRLTVT.